This T cell receptor beta chain was identified during a study of radiotherapy plus CTLA-4 blockade in lung cancer. Turning to the study itself: Among all patients, roughly 17% showed objective responses, while about 30% had disease control.

Data came from immunoSEQ multiplex PCR; TCRdb stores just in-frame clones and leaves some out. The table has roughly 73,000 clones, around nine tenths seen once. The CDR3 spans 16 residues. With 2 bases removed from V and 0 bases from J, the gap between germline ends came to 12 bases. Looked up from germline, CDR1 is SGHTA and CDR2 is FQGNSA. Sequences were derived from peripheral blood, sampled from a patient treated with radiotherapy plus ipilimumab. This TCR was recovered from a human donor with non-small cell lung cancer that progressed on radiotherapy plus ipilimumab. The V gene is TRBV7-2, the J gene TRBJ2-3; either TRBD1 or TRBD2 may fit D (6 bases each). CDR3 coding DNA: TGTGCCAGCAGCTTATGGCGGGACACAAGCACAGATACGCAGTATTTT. Encoded protein: CASSLWRDTSTDTQYF. Combining the CDR3 with reference TRBV7-2 and TRBJ2-3 gives the whole variable domain GAGVSQSPSNKVTEKGKDVELRCDPISGHTALYWYRQSLGQGLEFLIYFQGNSAPDKSGLPSDRFSAERTGGSVSTLTIQRTQQEDSAVYLCASSLWRDTSTDTQYFGPGTRLTVL.